Listed here are 20 T cell receptor beta chains from one sample, sequenced in a study of shared clonotypes between healthy human individuals (dated by TCRdb to about 2020). Library preparation was by the immunoSEQ multiplex PCR assay. Not all clones reach the TCRdb copy of this immuneACCESS table, which keeps in-frame sequences only. Checked studies attribute under half of the gap to unresolved V genes and leave the rest unexplained. The table for this sample lists 2,500,000 or so clones; about 90% of them were counted only once. The top ten clones comprise 0.37% of the sample. Sequences were obtained from naive CD4+ T cells from PBMCs. Interpreted using the paper, the cell subset or site label stands for: CD45RA+ positively selected. Receptor source: a man aged 18 to 29 in good health. Some clones in this sample may be carry-over from other donors' samples.

The rearrangement uses TRBV28 and TRBJ1-1; 10 bases agree with TRBD1. Germline V gene lookup returns CDR1 MDHEN and CDR2 SYDVKM. This CDR3 is built from 16 residues. V lost 3 bases and J lost 6; bases outside the gene matches: 10. CDR3 sequence reads: CASSLLAGQGIPEAFF. In nucleotides, the CDR3 is TGTGCCAGCAGTTTGTTGGCGGGACAGGGGATTCCTGAAGCTTTCTTT.

This clone has only one observation. V is TRBV7-9 and J is TRBJ2-3, with 7 bases matching TRBD1. After removal of 4 bases from V and 2 bases from J, the junction contained 12 bases not matched to a gene. The CDR3 is made up of 17 amino acids. The germline V gene has CDR1 SEHNR and CDR2 FQNEAQ (reference sequence). The CDR3 DNA is TGTGCCAGCAGCTCGACAACCGGGACAGCCTTCACAGATACGCAGTATTTT. Its protein is CASSSTTGTAFTDTQYF. Full variable domain (rest looked up from reference TRBV7-9 and TRBJ2-3): DTGVSQNPRHKITKRGQNVTFRCDPISEHNRLYWYRQTLGQGPEFLTYFQNEAQLEKSRLLSDRFSAERPKGSFSTLEIQRTEQGDSAMYLCASSSTTGTAFTDTQYFGPGTRLTVL.

The V call is TRBV29-1, the J call TRBJ2-3; 14 nucleotides match TRBD2. The germline gives CDR1 SQVTM, CDR2 ANQGSEA. This CDR3 is built from 17 residues. The V gene end was trimmed by 5 bases and the J gene end by 1 base; junction bases not matched to a gene: 8. CDR3 nucleotides: TGCAGCGTTTTGGGACTAGCGGGAGTAGGAGGCACAGATACGCAGTATTTT. Translated: CSVLGLAGVGGTDTQYF.

V gene TRBV19 combines with J gene TRBJ1-2; 7 nucleotides agree with TRBD1. The CDR3 is 13 amino acids. J gave up 8 bases and V 5 bases, and 8 bases lay outside the gene matches. CDR1 LNHDA and CDR2 SQIVND come from the germline V gene (reference sequence). Here the CDR3 DNA reads TGTGCCAGTAGTTTGGGGAGGGGGCAAGGCTACACCTTC. It is translated as CASSLGRGQGYTF.

The rearrangement links TRBV2 to TRBJ2-2, with a tentative D call TRBD2 (6 bases). The V and J ends lost 8 bases and 0 bases respectively, with 16 bases between them. The CDR3 is made up of 16 amino acids. The germline gives CDR1 SNHLY, CDR2 FYNNEI. The CDR3 DNA follows: TGTGCCAGCTCTAGCGACAGCGTCACGAACACCGGGGAGCTGTTTTTT. It encodes CASSSDSVTNTGELFF. Using reference TRBV2 and TRBJ2-2 for the parts outside the CDR3, the full variable domain is EPEVTQTPSHQVTQMGQEVILRCVPISNHLYFYWYRQILGQKVEFLVSFYNNEISEKSEIFDDQFSVERPDGSNFTLKIRSTKLEDSAMYFCASSSDSVTNTGELFFGEGSRLTVL.

Regarding this clone: Other DNA sequences of this sample code for an identical CDR3. This chain joins TRBV7-2 and TRBJ2-1, with 9 bases lining up with TRBD1. The CDR3 totals 15 residues. Germline assignment: CDR1 SGHTA and CDR2 FQGNSA. Germline trimming cut 2 bases from V and 7 bases from J; bases unmatched to any gene: 6. The CDR3 sequence: CASSLLGQGWNEQFF. For the CDR3, the DNA is TGTGCCAGCAGCTTACTTGGACAGGGGTGGAATGAGCAGTTCTTC.

The V call is TRBV5-1, the J call TRBJ1-2; no reliable D call. The germline CDR1 and CDR2 sequences are SGHRS and YFSETQ. With 3 bases removed from V and 3 bases from J, the gap between germline ends came to 12 bases. CDR3 length: 14 amino acids. In DNA form, the CDR3 reads TGCGCCAGCAGCTCTGATAAGAGGGACTATGGCTACACCTTC. Its translation is CASSSDKRDYGYTF.

The chain couples TRBV2 to TRBJ2-7, with 7 positions matching TRBD2. V was clipped by 6 bases and J by 5 bases; unmatched bases: 13. The germline V gene encodes CDR1 SNHLY and CDR2 FYNNEI. There are 15 residues in the CDR3. The DNA of the CDR3 is TGTGCCAGCAGGGAAATGAGGCGGGAGTTGGACGAGCAGTACTTC. Translated, it gives CASREMRRELDEQYF.

The rearrangement links TRBV27 to TRBJ1-1; D possibly corresponds to TRBD1 (6 bases). The germline CDR1 and CDR2 sequences are MNHEY and SMNVEV (reference sequence). This CDR3 has 15 residues. Trimming removed 10 bases from V and 3 bases from J, with 21 bases in between. This CDR3 is CATFPHREVDTEAFF. DNA for the CDR3: TGTGCCACCTTTCCTCACAGGGAAGTGGACACTGAAGCTTTCTTT.

The gene calls are TRBV18 and TRBJ2-1; 7 bases align to TRBD2. Trimming removed 3 bases from V and 13 bases from J; junction bases left unmatched: 18. The CDR3 loop spans 16 amino acids. From germline, CDR1 is KGHSH and CDR2 LQKENI. The chain's CDR3 is CASSPGLTRETETQFF. CDR3 sequence (DNA): TGTGCCAGCTCACCGGGACTAACCCGGGAGACCGAGACTCAGTTCTTC.

The chain combines TRBV2 with TRBJ2-1, with D perhaps TRBD1 (6 bases). V was cut by 3 bases and J by 6 bases, with 9 bases left in between. Germline assignment: CDR1 SNHLY and CDR2 FYNNEI. The CDR3 loop spans 13 amino acids. The CDR3 DNA follows: TGTGCCAGCAGTGAGGACAGCCCCAATGAGCAGTTCTTC. Protein sequence: CASSEDSPNEQFF.

The rearrangement uses TRBV29-1 and TRBJ2-6; D not certain. CDR3 size: 11 residues. The ends were cut back, 7 bases at V and 2 bases at J, with 3 bases in the middle. Germline V gene lookup returns CDR1 SQVTM and CDR2 ANQGSEA. The CDR3 is CSAAGANVLTF. CDR3 nucleotides: TGCAGCGCGGCTGGGGCCAACGTCCTGACTTTC. Supplemented by reference TRBV29-1 and TRBJ2-6, the full variable domain reads SAVISQKPSRDICQRGTSLTIQCQVDSQVTMMFWYRQQPGQSLTLIATANQGSEATYESGFVIDKFPISRPNLTFSTLTVSNMSPEDSSIYLCSAAGANVLTFGAGSRLTVL.

This rearrangement joins TRBV4-1 to TRBJ1-4; the D is unclear. Trimming took 4 bases from V and 0 from J, leaving 15 bases between them. Germline V lookup: CDR1 MGHRA, CDR2 YSYEKL. CDR3 size: 17 residues. DNA of the CDR3: TGCGCCAGCAGCCTAAAAGCGTTTATCTCAACTAATGAAAAACTGTTTTTT. Protein product: CASSLKAFISTNEKLFF.

The chain has TRBV5-1 and TRBJ1-1, with no clear D. With 4 bases removed from V and 1 base from J, the gap between germline ends came to 11 bases. Germline-derived CDR1 and CDR2 are SGHRS and YFSETQ. CDR3 size: 14 residues. CDR3: CASSRTSANTEAFF. The DNA for the CDR3 is TGCGCCAGCAGCCGGACCAGCGCGAACACTGAAGCTTTCTTT.

V usage is TRBV29-1 and J usage is TRBJ2-7; 7 nucleotides align to TRBD1. Trimming removed 6 bases from V and 5 bases from J; junction bases left unmatched: 13. Germline V gene lookup returns CDR1 SQVTM and CDR2 ANQGSEA. The CDR3 is 14 amino acids. The CDR3 reads CSVARQGVEDEQYF. CDR3 in DNA: TGCAGCGTCGCAAGACAGGGTGTCGAGGACGAGCAGTACTTC.

This chain links TRBV5-1 with TRBJ1-2, with D unclear. In germline, CDR1 is SGHRS, CDR2 YFSETQ. The CDR3 loop spans 14 amino acids. Trimming left V 2 bases short and J 4 bases short, with 12 bases between. This CDR3 reads CASSFTPPSYGYTF. The CDR3 region has the DNA TGCGCCAGCAGCTTCACCCCGCCATCCTATGGCTACACCTTC.

The rearrangement joins TRBV5-4 to TRBJ2-7; 14 bases are shared with TRBD2. Germline CDR1 reads SGHNT; CDR2 reads YYREEE (reference sequence). This CDR3 contains 14 residues. The V gene end was trimmed by 5 bases and the J gene end by 5 bases; junction bases not matched to a gene: 3. This CDR3 reads CASSSGLAGDEQYF. CDR3 sequence (DNA): TGTGCCAGCAGTTCGGGACTAGCGGGAGACGAGCAGTACTTC.

Remarks on this clone: The sample has other DNA sequences that encode this CDR3 too. The rearrangement joins TRBV5-1 to TRBJ1-2; 7 bases fit TRBD1. The CDR3 is 16 residues long. V lost 0 bases to trimming and J lost 0 bases; unmatched junction nucleotides: 5. Germline CDR1 SGHRS, CDR2 YFSETQ. CDR3: CASSLGGTASNYGYTF. CDR3 nucleotides: TGCGCCAGCAGCTTGGGCGGGACAGCGTCTAACTATGGCTACACCTTC.

The genes are TRBV5-1 and TRBJ1-4; D is unresolved. The CDR3 runs to 16 residues. CDR1 and CDR2 (germline): SGHRS, YFSETQ. With 3 bases removed from V and 8 bases from J, the gap between germline ends came to 20 bases. The CDR3 loop is CASSSKGGSDMEKLFF. In nucleotides, the CDR3 is TGCGCCAGCAGCTCTAAAGGAGGGAGCGACATGGAAAAACTGTTTTTT.

This chain connects TRBV7-8 to TRBJ2-1; D gene unclear. This CDR3 is 13 amino acids long. CDR1 and CDR2 from the germline V gene are SGHVS and FQNEAQ. V was pared by 4 bases and J by 10 bases, with 14 bases between. The CDR3 region is CASSSSLAGEQFF. CDR3 nucleotide sequence: TGTGCCAGCAGCTCTTCGTTAGCAGGCGAGCAGTTCTTC. The full variable domain, with the rest looked up from reference TRBV7-8 and TRBJ2-1, is GAGVSQSPRYKVAKRGQDVALRCDPISGHVSLFWYQQALGQGPEFLTYFQNEAQLDKSGLPSDRFFAERPEGSVSTLKIQRTQQEDSAVYLCASSSSLAGEQFFGPGTRLTVL.